This record looks at one T cell receptor (beta chain) sequence and its context. The entry originates in a study of blood T cell repertoires in COVID-19. V gave up 0 bases and J gave up 1 base, with 10 bases separating them. The CDR3 runs 16 residues. In germline, CDR1 is LNHNV, CDR2 YYDKDF (reference sequence). TCRdb keeps only in-frame clones here, not all; method: immunoSEQ multiplex PCR. The data hold approximately 250,000 clones, with around 84% observed a single time. The receptor was isolated from a woman between 55 and 75 years old with COVID-19, enrolled during active disease. Sequenced input: peripheral blood. The chain links TRBV15 to TRBJ1-3; unclear D gene. The DNA for the CDR3 is TGTGCCACCAGCAGAGATGGGCGGGGATCTGGAAACACCATATATTTT. Its protein is CATSRDGRGSGNTIYF.